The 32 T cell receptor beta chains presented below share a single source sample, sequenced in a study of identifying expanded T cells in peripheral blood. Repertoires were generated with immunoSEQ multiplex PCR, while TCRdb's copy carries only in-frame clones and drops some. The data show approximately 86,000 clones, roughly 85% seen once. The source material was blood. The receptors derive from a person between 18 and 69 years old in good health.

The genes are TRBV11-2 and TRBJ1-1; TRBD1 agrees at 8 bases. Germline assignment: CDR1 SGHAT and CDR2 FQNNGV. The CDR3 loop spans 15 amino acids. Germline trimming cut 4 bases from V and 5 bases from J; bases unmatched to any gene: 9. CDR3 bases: TGTGCCAGCAGCTCGGAGACAGGGGCGGCGACTGAAGCTTTCTTT. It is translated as CASSSETGAATEAFF.

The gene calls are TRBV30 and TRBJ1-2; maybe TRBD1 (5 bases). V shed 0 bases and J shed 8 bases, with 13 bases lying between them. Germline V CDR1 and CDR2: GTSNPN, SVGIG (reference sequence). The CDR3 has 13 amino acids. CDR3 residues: CAWSVGFEGGYTF. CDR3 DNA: TGTGCCTGGAGTGTTGGCTTCGAGGGGGGCTACACCTTC.

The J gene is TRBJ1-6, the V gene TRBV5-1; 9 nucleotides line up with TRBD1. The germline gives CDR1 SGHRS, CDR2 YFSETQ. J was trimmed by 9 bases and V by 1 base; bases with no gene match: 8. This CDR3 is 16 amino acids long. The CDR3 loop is CASSLPTTGGASPLHF. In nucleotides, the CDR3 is TGCGCCAGCAGCTTGCCTACGACAGGGGGGGCTTCACCCCTCCACTTT.

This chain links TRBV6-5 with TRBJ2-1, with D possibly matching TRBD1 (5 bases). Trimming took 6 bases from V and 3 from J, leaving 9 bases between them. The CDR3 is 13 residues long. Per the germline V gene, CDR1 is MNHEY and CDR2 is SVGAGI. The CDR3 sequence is CASRRQNYNEQFF. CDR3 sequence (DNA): TGTGCCAGCAGAAGACAGAACTACAATGAGCAGTTCTTC.

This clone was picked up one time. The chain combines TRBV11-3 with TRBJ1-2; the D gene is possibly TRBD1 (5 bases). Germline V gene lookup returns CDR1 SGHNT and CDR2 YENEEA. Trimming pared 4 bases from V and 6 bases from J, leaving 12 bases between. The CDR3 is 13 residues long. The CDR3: CASSSYGGHGYTF. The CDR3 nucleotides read TGTGCCAGCAGCTCCTATGGGGGACATGGCTACACCTTC.

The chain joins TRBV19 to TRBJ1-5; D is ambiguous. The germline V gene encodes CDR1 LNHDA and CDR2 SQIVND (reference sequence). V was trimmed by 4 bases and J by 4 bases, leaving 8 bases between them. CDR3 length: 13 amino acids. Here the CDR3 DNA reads TGTGCCAGTAGTACCGGGTTTAATCAGCCCCAGCATTTT. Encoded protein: CASSTGFNQPQHF.

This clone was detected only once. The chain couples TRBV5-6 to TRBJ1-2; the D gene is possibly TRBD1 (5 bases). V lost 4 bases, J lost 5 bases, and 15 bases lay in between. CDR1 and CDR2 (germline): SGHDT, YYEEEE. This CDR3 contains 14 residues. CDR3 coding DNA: TGTGCCAGCAGCCCGACCGCGGGGGGGTATGGCTACACCTTC. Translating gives CASSPTAGGYGYTF.

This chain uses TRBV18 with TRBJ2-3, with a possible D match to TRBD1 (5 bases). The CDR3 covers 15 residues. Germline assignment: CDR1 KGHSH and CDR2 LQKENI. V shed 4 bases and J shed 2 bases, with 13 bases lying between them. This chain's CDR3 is CASSRISGYTDTQYF. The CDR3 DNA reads TGTGCCAGCTCACGGATTTCAGGGTACACAGATACGCAGTATTTT.

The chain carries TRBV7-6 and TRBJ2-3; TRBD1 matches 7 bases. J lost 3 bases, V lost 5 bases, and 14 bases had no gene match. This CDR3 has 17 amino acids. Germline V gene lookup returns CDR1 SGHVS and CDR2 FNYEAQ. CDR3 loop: CASSLEPGTVVTDTQYF. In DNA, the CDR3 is TGTGCCAGCAGCCTAGAGCCCGGGACAGTCGTAACAGATACGCAGTATTTT.

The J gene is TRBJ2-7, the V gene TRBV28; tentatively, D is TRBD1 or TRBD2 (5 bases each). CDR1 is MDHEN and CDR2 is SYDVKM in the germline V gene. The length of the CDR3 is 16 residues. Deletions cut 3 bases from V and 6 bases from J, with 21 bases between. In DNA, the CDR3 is TGTGCCAGCAGTTTTACTTTGTTGGGACGGGCCGGCGAGCAGTACTTC. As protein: CASSFTLLGRAGEQYF. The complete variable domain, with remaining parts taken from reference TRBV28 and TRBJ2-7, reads DVKVTQSSRYLVKRTGEKVFLECVQDMDHENMFWYRQDPGLGLRLIYFSYDVKMKEKGDIPEGYSVSREKKERFSLILESASTNQTSMYLCASSFTLLGRAGEQYFGPGTRLTVT.

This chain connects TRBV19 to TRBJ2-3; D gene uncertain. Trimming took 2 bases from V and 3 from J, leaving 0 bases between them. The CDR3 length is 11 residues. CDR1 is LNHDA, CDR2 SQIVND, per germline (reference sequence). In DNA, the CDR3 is TGTGCCAGTAGTATAACAGATACGCAGTATTTT. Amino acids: CASSITDTQYF.

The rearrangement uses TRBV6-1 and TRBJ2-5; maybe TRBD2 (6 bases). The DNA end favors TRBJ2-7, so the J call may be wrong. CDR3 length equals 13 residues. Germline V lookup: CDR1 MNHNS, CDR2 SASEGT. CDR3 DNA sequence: TGTGCCAGCAGAGAGGGAGGTCCCTACGAGCAGTACTTC. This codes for CASREGGPYEQYF.

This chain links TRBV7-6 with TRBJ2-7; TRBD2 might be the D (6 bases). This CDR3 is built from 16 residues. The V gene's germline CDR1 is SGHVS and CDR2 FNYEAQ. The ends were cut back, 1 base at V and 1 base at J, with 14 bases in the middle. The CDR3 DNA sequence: TGTGCCAGCAGCTTAGGGGGAGGATCCCTTTCCTACGAGCAGTACTTC. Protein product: CASSLGGGSLSYEQYF.

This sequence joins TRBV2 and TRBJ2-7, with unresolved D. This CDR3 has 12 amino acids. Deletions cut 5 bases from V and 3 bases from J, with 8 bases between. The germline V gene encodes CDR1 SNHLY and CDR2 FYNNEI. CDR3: CASSRPDYEQYF. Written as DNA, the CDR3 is TGTGCCAGCAGTCGACCCGACTACGAGCAGTACTTC.

CDR3 in DNA: TGTGCCAGCAGCTTTAACTCATTGGGACAGACCTACACCGGGGAGCTGTTTTTT. It codes for CASSFNSLGQTYTGELFF. This rearrangement joins TRBV5-8 to TRBJ2-2; 7 nucleotides agree with TRBD1. The germline V gene encodes CDR1 SGHTS and CDR2 YDEGEE. The CDR3 runs 18 residues. Trimming at V came to 2 bases and at J to 3 bases, leaving 13 bases not matched to a gene.

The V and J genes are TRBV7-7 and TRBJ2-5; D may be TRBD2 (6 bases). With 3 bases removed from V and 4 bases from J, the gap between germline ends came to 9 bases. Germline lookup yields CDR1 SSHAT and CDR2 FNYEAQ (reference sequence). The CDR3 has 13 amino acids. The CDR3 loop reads CASSFGGGETQYF. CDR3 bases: TGTGCCAGCAGCTTCGGGGGTGGAGAGACCCAGTACTTC.

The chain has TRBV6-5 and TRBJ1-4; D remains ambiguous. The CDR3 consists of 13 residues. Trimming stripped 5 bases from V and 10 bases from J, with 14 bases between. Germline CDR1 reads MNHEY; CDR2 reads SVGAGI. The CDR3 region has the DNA TGTGCCAGCAGTCACAATACCGAGGGAAAACTGTTTTTT. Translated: CASSHNTEGKLFF.

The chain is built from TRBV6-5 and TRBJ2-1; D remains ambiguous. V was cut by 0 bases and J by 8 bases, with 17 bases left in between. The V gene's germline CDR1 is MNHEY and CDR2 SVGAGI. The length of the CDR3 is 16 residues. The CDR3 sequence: CASSYSKTRAGHEQFF. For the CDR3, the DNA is TGTGCCAGCAGTTACTCGAAGACTCGAGCTGGGCATGAGCAGTTCTTC.

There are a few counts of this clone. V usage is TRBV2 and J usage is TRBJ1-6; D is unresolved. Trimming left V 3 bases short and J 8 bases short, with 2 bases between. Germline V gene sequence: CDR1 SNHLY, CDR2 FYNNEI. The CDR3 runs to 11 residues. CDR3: CASSDYSPLHF. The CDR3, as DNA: TGTGCCAGCAGTGACTATTCACCCCTCCACTTT.

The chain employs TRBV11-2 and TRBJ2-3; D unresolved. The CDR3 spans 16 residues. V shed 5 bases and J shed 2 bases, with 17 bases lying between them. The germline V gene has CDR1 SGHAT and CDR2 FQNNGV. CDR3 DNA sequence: TGTGCCAGCAGCGCACTCCTGCGCGGCACCACAGATACGCAGTATTTT. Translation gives CASSALLRGTTDTQYF.

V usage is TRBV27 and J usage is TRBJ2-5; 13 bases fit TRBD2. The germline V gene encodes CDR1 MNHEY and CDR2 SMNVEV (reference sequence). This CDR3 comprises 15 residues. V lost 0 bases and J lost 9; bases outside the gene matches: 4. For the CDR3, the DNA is TGTGCCAGCAGTTTATCGTGGACTAGCGGGGGATCCCAGTACTTC. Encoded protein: CASSLSWTSGGSQYF.

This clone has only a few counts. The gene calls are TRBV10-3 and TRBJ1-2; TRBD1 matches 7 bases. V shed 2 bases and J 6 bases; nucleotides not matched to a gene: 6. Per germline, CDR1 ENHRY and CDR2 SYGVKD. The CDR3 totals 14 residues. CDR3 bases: TGTGCCATCAGTGAGAGACAGGGTCGGGATGGCTACACCTTC. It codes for CAISERQGRDGYTF.

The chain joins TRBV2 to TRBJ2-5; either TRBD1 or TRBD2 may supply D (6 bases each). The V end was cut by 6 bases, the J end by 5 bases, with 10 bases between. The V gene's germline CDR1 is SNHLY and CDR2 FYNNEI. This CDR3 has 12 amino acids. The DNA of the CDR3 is TGTGCCAGCAGGGAGGGGGAGGAGACCCAGTACTTC. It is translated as CASREGEETQYF.

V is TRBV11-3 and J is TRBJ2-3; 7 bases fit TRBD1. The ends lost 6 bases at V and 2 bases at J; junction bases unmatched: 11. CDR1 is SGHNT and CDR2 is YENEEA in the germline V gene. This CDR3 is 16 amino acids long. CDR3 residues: CASSPLEGANTDTQYF. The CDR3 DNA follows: TGTGCCAGCAGTCCGCTAGAGGGGGCTAACACAGATACGCAGTATTTT.

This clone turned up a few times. CDR3 amino acids: CASSRIQGPNYGYTF. The CDR3 DNA sequence: TGCGCCAGCAGCCGGATACAAGGGCCGAACTATGGCTACACCTTC. The V gene is TRBV4-1, the J gene TRBJ1-2; unclear D gene. The germline V gene has CDR1 MGHRA and CDR2 YSYEKL. This CDR3 has 15 amino acids. The V end lost 4 bases, the J end lost 2 bases, and 14 bases lay between the germline ends.

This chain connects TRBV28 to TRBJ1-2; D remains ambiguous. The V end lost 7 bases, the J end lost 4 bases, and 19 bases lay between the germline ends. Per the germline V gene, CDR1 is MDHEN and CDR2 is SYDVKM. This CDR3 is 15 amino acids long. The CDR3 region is CASMSETENSYGYTF. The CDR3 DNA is TGTGCCAGCATGTCAGAAACGGAGAATTCCTATGGCTACACCTTC.

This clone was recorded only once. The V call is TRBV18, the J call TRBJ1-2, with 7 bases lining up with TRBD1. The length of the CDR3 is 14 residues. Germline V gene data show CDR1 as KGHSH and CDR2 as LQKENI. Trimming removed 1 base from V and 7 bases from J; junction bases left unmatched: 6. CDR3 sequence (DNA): TGTGCCAGCTCACCACAGGGGGCGCGAAGTGGCTACACCTTC. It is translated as CASSPQGARSGYTF.

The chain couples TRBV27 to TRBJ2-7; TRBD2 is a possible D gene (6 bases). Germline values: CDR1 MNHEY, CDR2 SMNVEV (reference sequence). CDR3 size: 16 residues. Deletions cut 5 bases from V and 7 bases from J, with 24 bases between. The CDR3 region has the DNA TGTGCCAGCAGTCTAGTGGGGGGACGGGGAGTCGAGGAGCAGTACTTC. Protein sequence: CASSLVGGRGVEEQYF.

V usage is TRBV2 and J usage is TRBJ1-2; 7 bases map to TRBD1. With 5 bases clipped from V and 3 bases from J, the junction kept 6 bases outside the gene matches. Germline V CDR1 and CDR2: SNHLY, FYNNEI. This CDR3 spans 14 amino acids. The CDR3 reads CASSKIQGDYGYTF. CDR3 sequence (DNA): TGTGCCAGCAGTAAAATCCAGGGGGACTATGGCTACACCTTC.

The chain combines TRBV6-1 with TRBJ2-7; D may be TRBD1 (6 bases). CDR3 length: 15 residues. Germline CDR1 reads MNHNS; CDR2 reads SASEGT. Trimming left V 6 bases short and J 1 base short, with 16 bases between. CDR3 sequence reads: CASSALPTGSYEQYF. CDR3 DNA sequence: TGTGCCAGCAGCGCCCTTCCGACAGGTTCCTACGAGCAGTACTTC.

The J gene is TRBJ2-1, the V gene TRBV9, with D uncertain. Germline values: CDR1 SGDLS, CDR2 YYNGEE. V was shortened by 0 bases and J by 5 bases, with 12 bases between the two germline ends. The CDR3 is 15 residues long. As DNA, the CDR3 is TGTGCCAGCAGCGTAGGGACCCCCCCGGACAATGAGCAGTTCTTC. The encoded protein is CASSVGTPPDNEQFF.

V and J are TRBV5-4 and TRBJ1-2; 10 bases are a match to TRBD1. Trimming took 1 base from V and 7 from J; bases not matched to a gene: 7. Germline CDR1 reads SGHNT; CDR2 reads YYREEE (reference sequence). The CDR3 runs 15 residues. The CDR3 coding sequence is TGTGCCAGCAGCTTGCGGGGACAGGGGATGTTTGGCTACACCTTC. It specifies CASSLRGQGMFGYTF.